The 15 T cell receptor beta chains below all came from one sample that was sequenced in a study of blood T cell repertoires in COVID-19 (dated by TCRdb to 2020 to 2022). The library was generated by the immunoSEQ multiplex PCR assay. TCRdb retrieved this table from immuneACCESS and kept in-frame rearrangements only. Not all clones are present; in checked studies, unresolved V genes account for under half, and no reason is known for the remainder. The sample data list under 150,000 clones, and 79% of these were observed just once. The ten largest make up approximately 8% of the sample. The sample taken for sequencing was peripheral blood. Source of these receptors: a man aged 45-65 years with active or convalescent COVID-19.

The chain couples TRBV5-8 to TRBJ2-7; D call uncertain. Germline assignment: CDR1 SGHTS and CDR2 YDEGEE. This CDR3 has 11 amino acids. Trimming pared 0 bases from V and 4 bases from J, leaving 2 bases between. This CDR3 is CASSLAYEQYF. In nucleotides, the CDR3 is TGTGCCAGCAGCTTGGCTTACGAGCAGTACTTC. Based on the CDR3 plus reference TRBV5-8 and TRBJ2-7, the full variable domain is EAGVTQSPTHLIKTRGQQATLRCSPISGHTSVYWYQQALGLGLQFLLWYDEGEERNRGNFPPRFSGRQFPNYSSELNVNALELEDSALYLCASSLAYEQYFGPGTRLTVT.

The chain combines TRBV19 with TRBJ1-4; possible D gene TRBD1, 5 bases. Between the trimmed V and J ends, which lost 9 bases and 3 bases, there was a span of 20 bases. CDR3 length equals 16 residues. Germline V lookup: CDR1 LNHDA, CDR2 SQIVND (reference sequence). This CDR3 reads CASTRGGAWANEKLFF. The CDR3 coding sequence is TGTGCCAGCACCCGAGGAGGGGCGTGGGCTAATGAAAAACTGTTTTTT.

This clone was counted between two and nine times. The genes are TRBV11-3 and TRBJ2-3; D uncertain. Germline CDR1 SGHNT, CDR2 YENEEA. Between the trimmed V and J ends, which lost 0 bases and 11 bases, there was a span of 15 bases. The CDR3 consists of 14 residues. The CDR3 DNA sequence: TGTGCCAGCAGCTTAGATCGGGTAGCTTCGGGGCAGTATTTT. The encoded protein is CASSLDRVASGQYF. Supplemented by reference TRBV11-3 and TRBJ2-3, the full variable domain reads EAGVVQSPRYKIIEKKQPVAFWCNPISGHNTLYWYLQNLGQGPELLIRYENEEAVDDSQLPKDRFSAERLKGVDSTLKIQPAELGDSAVYLCASSLDRVASGQYFGPGTRLTVL.

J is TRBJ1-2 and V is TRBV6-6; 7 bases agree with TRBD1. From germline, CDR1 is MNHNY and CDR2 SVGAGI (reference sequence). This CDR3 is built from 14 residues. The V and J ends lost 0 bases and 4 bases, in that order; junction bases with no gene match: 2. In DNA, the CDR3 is TGTGCCAGCAGTTACTCCGGGACAGCCTATGGCTACACCTTC. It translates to CASSYSGTAYGYTF.

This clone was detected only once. The CDR3 bases are TGTGCCAGCAGGAGAGTGAGCTCTGGAAACACCATATATTTT. It codes for CASRRVSSGNTIYF. The V call is TRBV6-5, the J call TRBJ1-3; D not resolved. Deletions cut 6 bases from V and 0 bases from J, with 9 bases between. The length of the CDR3 is 14 residues. Per germline, CDR1 MNHEY and CDR2 SVGAGI.

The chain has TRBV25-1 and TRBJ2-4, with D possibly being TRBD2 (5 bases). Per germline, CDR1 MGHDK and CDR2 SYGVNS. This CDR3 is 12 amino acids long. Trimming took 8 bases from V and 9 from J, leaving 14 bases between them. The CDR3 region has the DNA TGTGCCAGCTGGAGCGGAGTTGGCATTCAGTACTTC. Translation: CASWSGVGIQYF.

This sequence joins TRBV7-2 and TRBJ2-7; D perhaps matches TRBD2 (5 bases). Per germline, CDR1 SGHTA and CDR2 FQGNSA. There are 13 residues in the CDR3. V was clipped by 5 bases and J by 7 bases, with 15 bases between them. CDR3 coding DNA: TGTGCCAGCAGCCTCTGGGGAGCGAGGGAGCAGTACTTC. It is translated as CASSLWGAREQYF.

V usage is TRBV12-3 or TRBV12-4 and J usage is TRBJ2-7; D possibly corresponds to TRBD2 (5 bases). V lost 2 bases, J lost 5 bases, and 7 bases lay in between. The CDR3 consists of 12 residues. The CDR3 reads CASSLNGDEQYF. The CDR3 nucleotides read TGTGCCAGCAGTTTAAACGGGGACGAGCAGTACTTC.

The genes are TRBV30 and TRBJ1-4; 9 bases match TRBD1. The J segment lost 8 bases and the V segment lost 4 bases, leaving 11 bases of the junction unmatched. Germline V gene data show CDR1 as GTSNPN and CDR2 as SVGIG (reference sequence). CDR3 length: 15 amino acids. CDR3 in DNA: TGTGCCTGGACCGGACAGGGGTTAACTTGGGAAAAACTGTTTTTT. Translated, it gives CAWTGQGLTWEKLFF.

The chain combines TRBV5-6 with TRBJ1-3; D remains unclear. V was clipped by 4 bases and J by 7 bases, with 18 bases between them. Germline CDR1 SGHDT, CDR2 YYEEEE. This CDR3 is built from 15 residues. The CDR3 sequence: CASSPRHLSSNTIYF. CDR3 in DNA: TGTGCCAGCAGCCCAAGACACCTATCCTCGAACACCATATATTTT. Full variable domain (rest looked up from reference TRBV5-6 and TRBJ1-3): DAGVTQSPTHLIKTRGQQVTLRCSPKSGHDTVSWYQQALGQGPQFIFQYYEEEERQRGNFPDRFSGHQFPNYSSELNVNALLLGDSALYLCASSPRHLSSNTIYFGEGSWLTVV.

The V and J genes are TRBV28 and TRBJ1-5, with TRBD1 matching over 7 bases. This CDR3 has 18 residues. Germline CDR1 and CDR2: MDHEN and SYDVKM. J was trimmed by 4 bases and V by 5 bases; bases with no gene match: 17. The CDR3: CASSPGTAGGVRNQPQHF. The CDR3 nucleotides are TGTGCCAGCAGTCCCGGGACAGCCGGCGGTGTCCGTAATCAGCCCCAGCATTTT.

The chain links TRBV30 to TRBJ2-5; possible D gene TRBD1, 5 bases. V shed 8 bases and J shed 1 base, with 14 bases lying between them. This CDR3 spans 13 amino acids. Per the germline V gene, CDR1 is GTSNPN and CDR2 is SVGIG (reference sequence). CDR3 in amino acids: CAGRGRAQETQYF. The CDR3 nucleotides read TGTGCCGGAAGGGGCAGAGCCCAAGAGACCCAGTACTTC.

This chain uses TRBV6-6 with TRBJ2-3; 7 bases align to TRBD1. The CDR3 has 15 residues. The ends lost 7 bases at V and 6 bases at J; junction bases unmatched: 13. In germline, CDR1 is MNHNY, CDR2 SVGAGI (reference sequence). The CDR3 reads CASTKEVRGFDTQYF. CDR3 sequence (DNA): TGTGCCAGCACCAAAGAGGTCAGGGGGTTTGATACGCAGTATTTT.

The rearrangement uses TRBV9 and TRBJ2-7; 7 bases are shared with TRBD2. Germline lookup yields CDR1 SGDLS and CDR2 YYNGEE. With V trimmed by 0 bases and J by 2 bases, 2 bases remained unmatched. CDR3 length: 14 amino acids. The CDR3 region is CASSVGAGAYEQYF. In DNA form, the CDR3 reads TGTGCCAGCAGCGTAGGGGCGGGGGCCTACGAGCAGTACTTC.

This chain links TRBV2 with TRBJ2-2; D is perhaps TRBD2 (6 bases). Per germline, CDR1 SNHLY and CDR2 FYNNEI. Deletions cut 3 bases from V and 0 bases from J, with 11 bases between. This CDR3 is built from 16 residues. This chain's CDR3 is CASSERGGTNTGELFF. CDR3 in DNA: TGTGCCAGCAGTGAGAGGGGCGGGACGAACACCGGGGAGCTGTTTTTT.